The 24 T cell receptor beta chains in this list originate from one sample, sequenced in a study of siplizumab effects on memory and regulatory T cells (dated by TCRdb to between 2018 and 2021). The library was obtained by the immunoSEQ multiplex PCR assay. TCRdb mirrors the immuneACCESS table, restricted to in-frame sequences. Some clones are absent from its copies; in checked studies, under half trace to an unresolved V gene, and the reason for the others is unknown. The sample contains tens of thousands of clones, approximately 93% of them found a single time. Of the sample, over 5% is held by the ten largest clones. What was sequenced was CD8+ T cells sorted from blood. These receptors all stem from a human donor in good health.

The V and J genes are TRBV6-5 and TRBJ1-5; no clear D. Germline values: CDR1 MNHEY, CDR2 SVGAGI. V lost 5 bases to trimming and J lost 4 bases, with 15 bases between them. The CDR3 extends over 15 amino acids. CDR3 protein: CASSTAGGGNQPQHF. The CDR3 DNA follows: TGTGCCAGCAGTACGGCGGGAGGTGGGAATCAGCCCCAGCATTTT.

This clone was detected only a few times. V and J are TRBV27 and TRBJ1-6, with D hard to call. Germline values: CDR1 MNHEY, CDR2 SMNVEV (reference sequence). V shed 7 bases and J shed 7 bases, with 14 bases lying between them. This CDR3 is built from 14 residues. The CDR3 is CASTPKGDNSPLHF. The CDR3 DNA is TGTGCCAGCACCCCGAAGGGCGACAATTCACCCCTCCACTTT.

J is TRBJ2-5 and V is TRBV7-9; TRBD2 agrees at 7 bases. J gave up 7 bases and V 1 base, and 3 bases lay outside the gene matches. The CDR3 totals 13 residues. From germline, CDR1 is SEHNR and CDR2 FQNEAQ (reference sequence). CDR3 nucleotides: TGTGCCAGCAGCTTAGGGGTAGCGGGGACCCAGTACTTC. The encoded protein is CASSLGVAGTQYF.

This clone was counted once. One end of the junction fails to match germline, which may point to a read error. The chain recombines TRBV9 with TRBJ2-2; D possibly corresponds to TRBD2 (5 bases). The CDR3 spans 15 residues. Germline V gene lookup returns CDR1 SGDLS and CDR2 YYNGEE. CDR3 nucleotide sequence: TGTGTCAGCAGCGTAGAACGGGGGAACACCGGGGAGCTGTTTTTT. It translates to CVSSVERGNTGELFF.

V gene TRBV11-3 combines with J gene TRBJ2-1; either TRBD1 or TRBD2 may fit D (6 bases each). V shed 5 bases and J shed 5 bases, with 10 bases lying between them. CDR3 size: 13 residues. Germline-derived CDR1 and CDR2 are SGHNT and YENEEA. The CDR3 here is CASSPRGHNEQFF. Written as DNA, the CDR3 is TGTGCCAGCAGCCCCCGGGGGCACAATGAGCAGTTCTTC.

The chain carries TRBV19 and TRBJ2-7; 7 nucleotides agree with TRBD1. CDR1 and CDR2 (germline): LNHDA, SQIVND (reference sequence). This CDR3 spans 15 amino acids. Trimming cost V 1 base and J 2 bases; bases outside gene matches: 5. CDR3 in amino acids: CASSIGQGSAYEQYF. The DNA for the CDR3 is TGTGCCAGTAGTATAGGACAGGGCAGCGCCTACGAGCAGTACTTC.

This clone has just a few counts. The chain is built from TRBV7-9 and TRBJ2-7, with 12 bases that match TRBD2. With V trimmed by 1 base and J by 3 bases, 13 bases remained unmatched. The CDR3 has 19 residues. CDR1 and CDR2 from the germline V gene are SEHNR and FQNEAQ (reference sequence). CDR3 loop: CASSLDKASGRALGYEQYF. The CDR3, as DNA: TGTGCCAGCAGCTTAGATAAGGCTAGCGGGAGGGCCCTCGGCTACGAGCAGTACTTC.

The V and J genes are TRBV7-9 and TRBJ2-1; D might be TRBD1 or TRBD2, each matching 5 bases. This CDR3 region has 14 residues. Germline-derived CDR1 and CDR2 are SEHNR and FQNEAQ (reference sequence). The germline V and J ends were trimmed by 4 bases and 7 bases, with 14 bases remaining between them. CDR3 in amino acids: CASSSPRGVNEQFF. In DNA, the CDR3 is TGTGCCAGCAGCTCCCCCCGGGGCGTGAATGAGCAGTTCTTC.

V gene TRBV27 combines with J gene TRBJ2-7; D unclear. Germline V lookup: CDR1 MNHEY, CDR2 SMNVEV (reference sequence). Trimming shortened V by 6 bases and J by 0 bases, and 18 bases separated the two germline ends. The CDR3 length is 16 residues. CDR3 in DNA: TGTGCCAGCAGGCAAGAGCTGGGGTTAAGCTCCTACGAGCAGTACTTC. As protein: CASRQELGLSSYEQYF.

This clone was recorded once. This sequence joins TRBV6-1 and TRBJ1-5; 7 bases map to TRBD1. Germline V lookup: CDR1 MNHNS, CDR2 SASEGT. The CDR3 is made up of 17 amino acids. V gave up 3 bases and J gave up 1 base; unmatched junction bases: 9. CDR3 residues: CASSDEITGVSNQPQHF. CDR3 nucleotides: TGTGCCAGCAGTGACGAGATAACAGGGGTGAGCAATCAGCCCCAGCATTTT.

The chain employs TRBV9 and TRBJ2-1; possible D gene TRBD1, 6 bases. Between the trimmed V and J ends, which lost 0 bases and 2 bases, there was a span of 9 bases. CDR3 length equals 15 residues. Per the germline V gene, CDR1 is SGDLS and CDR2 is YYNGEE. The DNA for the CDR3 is TGTGCCAGCAGCGTAGATTGGGGGCCCTACAATGAGCAGTTCTTC. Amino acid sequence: CASSVDWGPYNEQFF.

CDR3 coding DNA: TGTGCCAGCAGTCTGGGGACGTATTATGAGCAGTTCTTC. It translates to CASSLGTYYEQFF. This chain links TRBV27 with TRBJ2-1; D is tentatively TRBD1 or TRBD2 (5 bases each). Between the trimmed V and J ends, which lost 5 bases and 8 bases, there was a span of 13 bases. The CDR3 extends over 13 amino acids. The germline V gene has CDR1 MNHEY and CDR2 SMNVEV (reference sequence).

The DNA for the CDR3 is TGTGCCAGCAGCCTTAGCGTGGAGACCCAGTACTTC. Translation: CASSLSVETQYF. The chain uses TRBV5-6 and TRBJ2-5, with a possible D match to TRBD2 (5 bases). CDR3 length: 12 residues. Germline V gene lookup returns CDR1 SGHDT and CDR2 YYEEEE. The V end lost 4 bases, the J end lost 5 bases, and 9 bases lay between the germline ends. Based on the CDR3 plus reference TRBV5-6 and TRBJ2-5, the full variable domain is DAGVTQSPTHLIKTRGQQVTLRCSPKSGHDTVSWYQQALGQGPQFIFQYYEEEERQRGNFPDRFSGHQFPNYSSELNVNALLLGDSALYLCASSLSVETQYFGPGTRLLVL.

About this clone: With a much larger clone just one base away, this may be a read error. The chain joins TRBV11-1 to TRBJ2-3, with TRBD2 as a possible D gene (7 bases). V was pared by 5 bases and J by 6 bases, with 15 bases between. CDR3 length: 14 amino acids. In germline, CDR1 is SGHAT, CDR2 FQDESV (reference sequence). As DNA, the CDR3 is TGTGCCAGCAGCCAAACCGAGGGGGGGGATACGCAGTATTTT. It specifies CASSQTEGGDTQYF.

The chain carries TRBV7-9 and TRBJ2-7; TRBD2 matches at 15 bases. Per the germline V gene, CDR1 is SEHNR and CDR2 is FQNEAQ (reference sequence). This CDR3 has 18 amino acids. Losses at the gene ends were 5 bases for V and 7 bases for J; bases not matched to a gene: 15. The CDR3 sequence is CASSATQGTSGRTFEQYF. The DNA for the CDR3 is TGTGCCAGCAGCGCAACACAAGGGACTAGCGGGAGGACCTTTGAGCAGTACTTC.

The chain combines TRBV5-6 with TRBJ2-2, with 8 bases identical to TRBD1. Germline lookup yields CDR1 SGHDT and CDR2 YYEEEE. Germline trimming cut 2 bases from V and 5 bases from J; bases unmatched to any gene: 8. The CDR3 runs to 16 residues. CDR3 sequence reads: CASSFEVQGATGELFF. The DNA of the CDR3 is TGTGCCAGCAGCTTTGAGGTTCAGGGGGCGACCGGGGAGCTGTTTTTT.

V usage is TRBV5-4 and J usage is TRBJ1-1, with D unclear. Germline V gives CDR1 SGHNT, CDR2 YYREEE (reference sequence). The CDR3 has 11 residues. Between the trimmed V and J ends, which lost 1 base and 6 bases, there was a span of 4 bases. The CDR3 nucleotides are TGTGCCAGCAGCTTGTCGTCTGAAGCTTTCTTT. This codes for CASSLSSEAFF.

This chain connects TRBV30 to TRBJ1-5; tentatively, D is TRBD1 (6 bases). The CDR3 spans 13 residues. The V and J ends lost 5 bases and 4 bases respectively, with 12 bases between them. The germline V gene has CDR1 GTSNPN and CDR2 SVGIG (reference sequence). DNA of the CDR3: TGTGCCTGGGCGGAGCAGGGGAATCAGCCCCAGCATTTT. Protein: CAWAEQGNQPQHF. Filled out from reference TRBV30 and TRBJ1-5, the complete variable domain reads SQTIHQWPATLVQPVGSPLSLECTVEGTSNPNLYWYRQAAGRGLQLLFYSVGIGQISSEVPQNLSASRPQDRQFILSSKKLLLSDSGFYLCAWAEQGNQPQHFGDGTRLSIL.

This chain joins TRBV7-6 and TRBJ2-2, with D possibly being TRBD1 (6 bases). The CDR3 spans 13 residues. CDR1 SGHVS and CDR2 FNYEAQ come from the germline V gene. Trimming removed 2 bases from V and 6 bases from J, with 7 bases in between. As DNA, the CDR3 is TGTGCCAGCAGCTTAACAGGGTCCGGGGAGCTGTTTTTT. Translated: CASSLTGSGELFF.

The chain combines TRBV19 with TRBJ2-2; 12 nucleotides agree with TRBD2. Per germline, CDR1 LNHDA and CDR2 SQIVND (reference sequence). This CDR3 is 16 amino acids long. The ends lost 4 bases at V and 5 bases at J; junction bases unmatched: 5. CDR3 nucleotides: TGTGCCAGTAGTAGGTGGACTAGCGGGGCGACCGGGGAGCTGTTTTTT. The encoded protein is CASSRWTSGATGELFF.

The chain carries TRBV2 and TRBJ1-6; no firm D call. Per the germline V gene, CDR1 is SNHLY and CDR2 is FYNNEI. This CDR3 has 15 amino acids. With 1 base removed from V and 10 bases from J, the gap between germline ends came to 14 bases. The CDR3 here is CASSEEGSDWSPLHF. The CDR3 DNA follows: TGTGCCAGCAGTGAAGAGGGCAGCGATTGGTCACCCCTCCACTTT.

The CDR3 DNA reads as TGTGCCAGCAGCCCAAGGGGAGACCTTAATGAAAAACTGTTTTTT. This gives the protein CASSPRGDLNEKLFF. The rearrangement links TRBV14 to TRBJ1-4, with TRBD1 as a possible D gene (5 bases). There are 15 residues in the CDR3. V lost 4 bases and J lost 4, with 13 bases in between. CDR1 is SGHDN and CDR2 is FVKESK in the germline V gene.

Here the CDR3 DNA reads TGTGCCAGCATAGCGGGCAACAATGAGCAGTTCTTC. Residues: CASIAGNNEQFF. The J gene is TRBJ2-1, the V gene TRBV6-5, with 7 positions matching TRBD2. CDR1 is MNHEY and CDR2 is SVGAGI in the germline V gene. V trimming: 7 bases; J trimming: 5 bases; junction bases outside the gene matches: 2. This CDR3 has 12 amino acids.

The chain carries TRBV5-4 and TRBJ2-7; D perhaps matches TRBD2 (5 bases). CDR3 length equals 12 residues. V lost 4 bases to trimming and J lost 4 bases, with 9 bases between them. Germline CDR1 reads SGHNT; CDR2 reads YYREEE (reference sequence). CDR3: CASSLRGYEQYF. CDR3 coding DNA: TGTGCCAGCAGCCTACGCGGGTACGAGCAGTACTTC. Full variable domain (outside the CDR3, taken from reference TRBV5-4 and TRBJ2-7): ETGVTQSPTHLIKTRGQQVTLRCSSQSGHNTVSWYQQALGQGPQFIFQYYREEENGRGNFPPRFSGLQFPNYSSELNVNALELDDSALYLCASSLRGYEQYFGPGTRLTVT.